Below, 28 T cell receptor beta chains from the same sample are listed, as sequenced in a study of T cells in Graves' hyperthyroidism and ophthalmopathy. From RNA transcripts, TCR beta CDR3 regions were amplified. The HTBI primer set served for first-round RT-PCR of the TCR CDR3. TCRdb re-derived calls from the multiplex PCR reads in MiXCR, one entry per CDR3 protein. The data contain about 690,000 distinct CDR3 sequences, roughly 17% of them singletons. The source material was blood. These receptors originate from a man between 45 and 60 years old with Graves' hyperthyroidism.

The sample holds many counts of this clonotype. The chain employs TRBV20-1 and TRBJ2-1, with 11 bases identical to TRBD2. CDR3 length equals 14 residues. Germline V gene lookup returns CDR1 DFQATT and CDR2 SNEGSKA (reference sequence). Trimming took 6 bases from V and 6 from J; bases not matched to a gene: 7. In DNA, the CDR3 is TGCAGTGCCGACGATCTAGCGGGAGGCAATGAGCAGTTCTTC. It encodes CSADDLAGGNEQFF.

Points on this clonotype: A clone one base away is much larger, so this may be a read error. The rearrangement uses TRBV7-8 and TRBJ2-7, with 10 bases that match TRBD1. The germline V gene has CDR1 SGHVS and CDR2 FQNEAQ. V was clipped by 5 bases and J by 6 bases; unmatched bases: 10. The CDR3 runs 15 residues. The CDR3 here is CASSLLGTGDCEQYF. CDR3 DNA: TGTGCCAGCAGCCTTCTTGGGACAGGGGACTGCGAGCAGTACTTC.

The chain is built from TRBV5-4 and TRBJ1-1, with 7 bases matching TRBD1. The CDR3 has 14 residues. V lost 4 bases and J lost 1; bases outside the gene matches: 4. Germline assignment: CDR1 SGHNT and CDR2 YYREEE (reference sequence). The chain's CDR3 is CASSITGANTEAFF. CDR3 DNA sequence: TGTGCCAGCAGCATCACAGGGGCGAACACTGAAGCTTTCTTT.

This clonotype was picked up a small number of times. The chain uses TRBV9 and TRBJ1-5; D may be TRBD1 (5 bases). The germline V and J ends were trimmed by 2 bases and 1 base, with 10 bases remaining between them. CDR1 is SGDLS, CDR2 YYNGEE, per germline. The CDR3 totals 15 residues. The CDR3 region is CASSVGPGSNQPQHF. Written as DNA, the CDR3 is TGTGCCAGCAGCGTGGGACCGGGGAGCAATCAGCCCCAGCATTTT.

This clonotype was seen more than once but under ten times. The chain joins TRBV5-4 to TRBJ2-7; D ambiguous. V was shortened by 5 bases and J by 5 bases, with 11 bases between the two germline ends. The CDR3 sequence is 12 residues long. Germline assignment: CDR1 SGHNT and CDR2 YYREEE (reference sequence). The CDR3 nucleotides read TGTGCCAGCAGACAACCTGGGAACGAGCAGTACTTC. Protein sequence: CASRQPGNEQYF.

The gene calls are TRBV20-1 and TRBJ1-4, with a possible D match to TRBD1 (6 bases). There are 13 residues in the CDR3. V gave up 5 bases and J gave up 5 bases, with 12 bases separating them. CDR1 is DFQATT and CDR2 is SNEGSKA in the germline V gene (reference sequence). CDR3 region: CSAPDRSNEKLFF. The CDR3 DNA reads TGCAGTGCTCCGGACAGATCAAATGAAAAACTGTTTTTT.

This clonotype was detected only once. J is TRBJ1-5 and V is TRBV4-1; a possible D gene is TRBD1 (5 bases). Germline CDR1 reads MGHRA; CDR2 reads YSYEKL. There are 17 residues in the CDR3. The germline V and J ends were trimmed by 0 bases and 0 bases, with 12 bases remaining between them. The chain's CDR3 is CASSQDMGGFSNQPQHF. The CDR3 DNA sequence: TGCGCCAGCAGCCAAGATATGGGGGGGTTTAGCAATCAGCCCCAGCATTTT.

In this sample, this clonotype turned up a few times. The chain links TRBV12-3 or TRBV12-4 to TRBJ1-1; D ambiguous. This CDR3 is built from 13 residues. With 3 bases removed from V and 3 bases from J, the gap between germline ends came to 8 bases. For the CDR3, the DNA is TGTGCCAGCAGTTTTATTGGTTACACTGAAGCTTTCTTT. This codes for CASSFIGYTEAFF.

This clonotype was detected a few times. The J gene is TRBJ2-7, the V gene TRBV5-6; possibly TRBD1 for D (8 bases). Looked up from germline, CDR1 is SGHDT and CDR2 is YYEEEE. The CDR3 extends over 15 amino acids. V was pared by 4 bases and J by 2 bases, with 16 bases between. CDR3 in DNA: TGTGCCAGCAGCCCCACAGGGGGGGCGACCTACGAGCAGTACTTC. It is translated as CASSPTGGATYEQYF. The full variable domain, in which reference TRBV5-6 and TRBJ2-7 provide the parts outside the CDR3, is DAGVTQSPTHLIKTRGQQVTLRCSPKSGHDTVSWYQQALGQGPQFIFQYYEEEERQRGNFPDRFSGHQFPNYSSELNVNALLLGDSALYLCASSPTGGATYEQYFGPGTRLTVT.

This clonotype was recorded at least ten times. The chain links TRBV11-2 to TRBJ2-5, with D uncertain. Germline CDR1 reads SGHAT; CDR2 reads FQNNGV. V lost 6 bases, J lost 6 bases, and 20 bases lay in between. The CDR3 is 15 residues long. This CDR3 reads CASSQSVTSAKTQYF. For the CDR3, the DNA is TGTGCCAGCAGTCAGTCGGTGACCTCCGCGAAGACCCAGTACTTC.

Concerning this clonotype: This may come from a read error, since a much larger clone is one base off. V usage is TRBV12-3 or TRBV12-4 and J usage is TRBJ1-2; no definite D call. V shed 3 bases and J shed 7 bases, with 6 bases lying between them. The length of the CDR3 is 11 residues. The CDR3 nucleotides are TGTGCCAGCAGTTTGGGGTGTGGCTACACCTTC. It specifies CASSLGCGYTF.

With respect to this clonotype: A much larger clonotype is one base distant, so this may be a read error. The CDR3 nucleotides are TGCGCCAGCAGCTTGGGACAGGGCGCCCTCCACAAGCAGTACTTC. It specifies CASSLGQGALHKQYF. V usage is TRBV5-1 and J usage is TRBJ2-7; TRBD1 matches at 7 bases. The CDR3 is made up of 15 amino acids. After removal of 0 bases from V and 8 bases from J, the junction contained 11 bases not matched to a gene. Germline assignment: CDR1 SGHRS and CDR2 YFSETQ. The variable domain in full, with the rest retrieved from reference TRBV5-1 and TRBJ2-7, is KAGVTQTPRYLIKTRGQQVTLSCSPISGHRSVSWYQQTPGQGLQFLFEYFSETQRNKGNFPGRFSGRQFSNSRSEMNVSTLELGDSALYLCASSLGQGALHKQYFGPGTRLTVT.

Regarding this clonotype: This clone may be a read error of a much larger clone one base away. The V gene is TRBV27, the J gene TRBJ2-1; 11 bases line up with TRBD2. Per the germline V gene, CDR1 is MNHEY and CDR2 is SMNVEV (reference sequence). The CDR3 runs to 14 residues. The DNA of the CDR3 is TGTGCCGGCAGACTAGCGGGGATGAACAATGAGCAGTTCTTC. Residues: CAGRLAGMNNEQFF.

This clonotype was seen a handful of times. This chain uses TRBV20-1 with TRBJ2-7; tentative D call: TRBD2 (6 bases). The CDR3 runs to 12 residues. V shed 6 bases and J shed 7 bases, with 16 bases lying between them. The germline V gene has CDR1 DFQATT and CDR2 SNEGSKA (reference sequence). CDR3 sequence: CSAATSAFEQYF. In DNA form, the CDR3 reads TGCAGTGCAGCGACTAGTGCGTTTGAGCAGTACTTC.

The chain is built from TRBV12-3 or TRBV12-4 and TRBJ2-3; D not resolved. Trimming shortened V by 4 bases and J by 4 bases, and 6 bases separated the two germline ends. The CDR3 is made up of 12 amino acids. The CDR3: CASSSQSDTQYF. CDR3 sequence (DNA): TGTGCCAGCAGTTCTCAATCAGATACGCAGTATTTT.

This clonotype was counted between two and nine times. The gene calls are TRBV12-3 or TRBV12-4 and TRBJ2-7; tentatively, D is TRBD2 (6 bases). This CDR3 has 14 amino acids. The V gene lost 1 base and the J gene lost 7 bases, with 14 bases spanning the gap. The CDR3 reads CASSLGEDGREQYF. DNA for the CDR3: TGTGCCAGCAGTTTAGGGGAAGATGGGAGGGAGCAGTACTTC.

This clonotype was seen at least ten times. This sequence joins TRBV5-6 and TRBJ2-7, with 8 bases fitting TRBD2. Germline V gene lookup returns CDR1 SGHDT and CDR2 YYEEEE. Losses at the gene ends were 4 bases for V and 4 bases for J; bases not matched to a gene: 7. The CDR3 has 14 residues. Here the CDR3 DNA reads TGTGCCAGCAGCACCGGAGCGGGAGTATACGAGCAGTACTTC. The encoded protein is CASSTGAGVYEQYF.

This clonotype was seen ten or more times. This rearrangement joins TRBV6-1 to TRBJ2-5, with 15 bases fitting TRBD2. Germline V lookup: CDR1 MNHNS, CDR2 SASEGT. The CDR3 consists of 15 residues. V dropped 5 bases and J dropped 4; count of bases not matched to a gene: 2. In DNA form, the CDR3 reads TGTGCCAGCAGTTGGACTAGCGGGAGGGCAGAGACCCAGTACTTC. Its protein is CASSWTSGRAETQYF.

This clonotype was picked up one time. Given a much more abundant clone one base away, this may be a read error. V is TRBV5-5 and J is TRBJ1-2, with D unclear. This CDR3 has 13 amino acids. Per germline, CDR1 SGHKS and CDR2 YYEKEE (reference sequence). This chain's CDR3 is CASSLSTTGGFTF. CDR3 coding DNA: TGTGCCAGCAGCTTGAGTACAACGGGTGGCTTCACCTTC.

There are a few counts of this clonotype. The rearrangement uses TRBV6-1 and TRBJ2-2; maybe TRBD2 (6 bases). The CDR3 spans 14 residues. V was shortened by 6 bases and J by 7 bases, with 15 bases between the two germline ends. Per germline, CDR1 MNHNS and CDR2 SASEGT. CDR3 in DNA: TGTGCCAGCAGACGGGACTCTCAGGGCGGGGAGCTGTTTTTT. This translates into CASRRDSQGGELFF.

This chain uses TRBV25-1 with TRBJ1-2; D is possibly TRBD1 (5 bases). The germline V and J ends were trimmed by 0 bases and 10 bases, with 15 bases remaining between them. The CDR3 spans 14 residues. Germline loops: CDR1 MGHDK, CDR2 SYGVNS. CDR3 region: CASSEYSDSLPYTF. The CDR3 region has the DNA TGTGCCAGCAGTGAATACTCTGACAGCCTTCCCTACACCTTC.

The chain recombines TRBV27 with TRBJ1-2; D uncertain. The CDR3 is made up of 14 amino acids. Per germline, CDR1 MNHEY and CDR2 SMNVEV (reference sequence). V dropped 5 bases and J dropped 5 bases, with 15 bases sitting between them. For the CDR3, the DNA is TGTGCCAGCAGTCCAGACGAACTCCTATATGGCTACACCTTC. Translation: CASSPDELLYGYTF.

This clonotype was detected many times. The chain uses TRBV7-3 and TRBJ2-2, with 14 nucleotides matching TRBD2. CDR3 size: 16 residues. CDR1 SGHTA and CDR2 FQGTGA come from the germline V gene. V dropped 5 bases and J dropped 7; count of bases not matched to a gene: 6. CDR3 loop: CASSPGTSGSVGELFF. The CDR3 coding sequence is TGTGCCAGCAGCCCTGGGACTAGCGGGAGTGTCGGGGAGCTGTTTTTT.

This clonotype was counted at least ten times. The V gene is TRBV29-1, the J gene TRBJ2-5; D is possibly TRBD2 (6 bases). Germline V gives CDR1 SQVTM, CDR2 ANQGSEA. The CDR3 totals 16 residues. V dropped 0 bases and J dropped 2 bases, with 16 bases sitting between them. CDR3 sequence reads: CSVEDGEGRLQETQYF. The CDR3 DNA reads TGCAGCGTTGAAGATGGGGAAGGGAGGCTACAAGAGACCCAGTACTTC.

The CDR3 nucleotides are TGCAGCGTTGAAGATGCGACCCAAAGGACAGATACGCAGTATTTT. This translates into CSVEDATQRTDTQYF. The genes are TRBV29-1 and TRBJ2-3; the D is unclear. V lost 0 bases, J lost 3 bases, and 13 bases lay in between. This CDR3 spans 15 amino acids. Germline CDR1 reads SQVTM; CDR2 reads ANQGSEA.

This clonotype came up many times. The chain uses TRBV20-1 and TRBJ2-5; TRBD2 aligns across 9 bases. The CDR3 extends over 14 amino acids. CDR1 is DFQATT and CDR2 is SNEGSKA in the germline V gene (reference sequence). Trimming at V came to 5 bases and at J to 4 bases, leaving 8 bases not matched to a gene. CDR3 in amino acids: CSARIAGAGETQYF. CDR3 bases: TGCAGTGCTCGAATAGCGGGAGCAGGAGAGACCCAGTACTTC.

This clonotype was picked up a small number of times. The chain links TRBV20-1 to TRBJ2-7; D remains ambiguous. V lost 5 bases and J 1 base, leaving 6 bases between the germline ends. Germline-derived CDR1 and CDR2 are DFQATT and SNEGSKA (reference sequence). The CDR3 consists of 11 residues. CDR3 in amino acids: CSAPESYEQYF. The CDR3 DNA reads TGCAGTGCTCCAGAGTCCTACGAGCAGTACTTC.

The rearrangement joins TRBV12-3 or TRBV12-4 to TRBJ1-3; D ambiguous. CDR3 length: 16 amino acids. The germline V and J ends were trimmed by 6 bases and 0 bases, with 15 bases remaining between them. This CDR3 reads CASSPSDTLSGNTIYF. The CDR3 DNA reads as TGTGCCAGCAGCCCCTCCGACACCCTCTCTGGAAACACCATATATTTT.